This T cell receptor beta chain was documented in a study of human T cells and chemical hapten exposure. Looking at the study overall: The variation in per-sample TCR yields arose mainly from small differences in pooled library volumes.

Individual cDNA molecules in this library carried unique molecular identifiers. Original processing notes: TCRs per sample had a median of approximately 96,000 and ranged from 23,224 to 690,600. TCRdb re-called the 5' RACE reads with MiXCR, one entry per CDR3 protein. The V and J calls come from TCRdb's annotation, not from the publication. The sample consists of 110,000 to 150,000 distinct CDR3 sequences, around 4.1% of them appearing once. The authors' total RNA extraction used unfractionated whole blood. The length of the CDR3 is 16 residues. V dropped 5 bases and J dropped 4 bases, with 20 bases sitting between them. CDR1 SGHAT and CDR2 FQNNGV come from the germline V gene. Study-wide results and caveats: The number of TCRs over 1 in 1000 frequency stayed unchanged after DPC.

This clonotype was observed many times. The antigen remains unidentified. This receptor was obtained from a female donor in good health. V usage is TRBV11-2 and J usage is TRBJ1-2; tentative D call: TRBD1 (6 bases). CDR3 DNA sequence: TGTGCCAGCAGCCCAACGACAGGTCCCTTACCCTATGGCTACACCTTC. This gives the protein CASSPTTGPLPYGYTF.